This T cell receptor beta chain was captured in a study of blood T cell repertoires in COVID-19. Study summary: The United States, Italy and Spain provided the acute and convalescent COVID-19 samples. Sample material is recorded as cDNA or gDNA derived from T cells, B-cell-depleted T cells, or PBMCs.

In the study's own analysis: By means of reference gene primer amplification, nucleated cell counts were estimated. Sequencing used immunoSEQ multiplex PCR; TCRdb keeps in-frame clones, though not all of them. The DNA was the basis for D and trimming; V, J and clone size are from that table. The repertoire consists of roughly 130,000 clones, with around 80% occurring once and the leading ten covering around 13%. The specimen sequenced was peripheral blood. The TCR was taken from a man aged 80 or over with acute or convalescent COVID-19.

CDR3 sequence (DNA): TGTGCCAGCAGTTTAGGGACTAGCGGGGTGACAGATACGCAGTATTTT. Protein product: CASSLGTSGVTDTQYF. V and J are TRBV27 and TRBJ2-3, with 13 bases fitting TRBD2. J lost 3 bases, V lost 2 bases, and 2 bases had no gene match. The CDR3 extends over 16 amino acids. Germline CDR1 reads MNHEY; CDR2 reads SMNVEV (reference sequence).